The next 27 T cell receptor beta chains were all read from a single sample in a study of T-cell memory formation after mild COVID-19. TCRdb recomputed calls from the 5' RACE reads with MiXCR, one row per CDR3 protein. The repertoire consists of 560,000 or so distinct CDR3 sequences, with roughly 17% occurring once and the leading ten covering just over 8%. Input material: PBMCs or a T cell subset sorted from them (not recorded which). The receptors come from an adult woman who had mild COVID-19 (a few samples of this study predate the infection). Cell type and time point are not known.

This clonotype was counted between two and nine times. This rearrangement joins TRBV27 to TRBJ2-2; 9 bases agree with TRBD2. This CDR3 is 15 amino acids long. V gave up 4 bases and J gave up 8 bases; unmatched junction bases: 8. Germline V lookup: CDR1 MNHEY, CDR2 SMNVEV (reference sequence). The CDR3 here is CASSSPQRGAGELFF. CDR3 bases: TGTGCCAGCAGTTCCCCTCAGCGGGGGGCTGGGGAGCTGTTTTTT.

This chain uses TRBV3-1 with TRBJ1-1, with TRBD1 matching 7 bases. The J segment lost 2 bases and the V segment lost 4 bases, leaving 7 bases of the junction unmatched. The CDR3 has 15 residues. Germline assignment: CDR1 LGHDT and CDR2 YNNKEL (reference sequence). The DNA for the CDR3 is TGTGCCAGCAGCCTAATTGGGACAGCAAACACTGAAGCTTTCTTT. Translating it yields CASSLIGTANTEAFF.

The CDR3 here is CSARSPRTGGTYEQYF. Here the CDR3 DNA reads TGCAGTGCTAGGTCCCCTCGGACAGGGGGGACCTACGAGCAGTACTTC. J is TRBJ2-7 and V is TRBV20-1; 10 bases are a match to TRBD1. The CDR3 has 16 residues. V lost 3 bases, J lost 2 bases, and 10 bases stayed unmatched. Germline CDR1 is DFQATT and CDR2 is SNEGSKA (reference sequence).

The CDR3 loop reads CASSYSLDSFNQPQHF. The CDR3 region has the DNA TGTGCCAGCAGTTACTCCCTAGACAGCTTTAATCAGCCCCAGCATTTT. The rearrangement joins TRBV6-2 or TRBV6-3 to TRBJ1-5; TRBD1 is a possible D gene (5 bases). This CDR3 has 16 residues. With 0 bases removed from V and 4 bases from J, the gap between germline ends came to 13 bases. Germline-derived CDR1 and CDR2 are MNHEY and SVGEGT.

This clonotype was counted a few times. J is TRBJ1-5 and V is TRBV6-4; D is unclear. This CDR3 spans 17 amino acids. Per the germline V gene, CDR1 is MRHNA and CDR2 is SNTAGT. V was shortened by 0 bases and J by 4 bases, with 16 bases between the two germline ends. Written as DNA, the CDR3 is TGTGCCAGCAGTGACTCGAGAGAGCTGCAGAGAAATCAGCCCCAGCATTTT. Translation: CASSDSRELQRNQPQHF.

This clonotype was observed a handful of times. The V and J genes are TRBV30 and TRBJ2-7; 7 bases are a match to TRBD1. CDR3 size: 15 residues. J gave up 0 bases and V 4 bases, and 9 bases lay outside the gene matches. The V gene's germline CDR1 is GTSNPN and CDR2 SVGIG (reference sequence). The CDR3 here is CAWMSGTANSYEQYF. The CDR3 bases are TGTGCCTGGATGTCCGGGACAGCAAACTCCTACGAGCAGTACTTC.

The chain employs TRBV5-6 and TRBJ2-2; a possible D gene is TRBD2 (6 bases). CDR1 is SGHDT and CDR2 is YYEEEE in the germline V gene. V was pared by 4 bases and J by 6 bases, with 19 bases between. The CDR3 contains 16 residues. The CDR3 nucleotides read TGTGCCAGCAGCCCGGGCGAGGGAGGTCCCGCCGGGGAGCTGTTTTTT. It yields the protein CASSPGEGGPAGELFF.

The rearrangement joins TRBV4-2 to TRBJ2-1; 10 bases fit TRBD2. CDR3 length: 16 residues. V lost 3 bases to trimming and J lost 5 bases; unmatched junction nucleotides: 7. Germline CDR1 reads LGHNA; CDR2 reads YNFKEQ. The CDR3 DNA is TGTGCCAGCAGCCACTATGGACTAGCGGATCACAATGAGCAGTTCTTC. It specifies CASSHYGLADHNEQFF.

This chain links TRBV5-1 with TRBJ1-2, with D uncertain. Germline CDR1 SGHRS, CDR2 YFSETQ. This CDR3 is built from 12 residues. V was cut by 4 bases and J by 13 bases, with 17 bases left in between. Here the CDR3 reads CASSPEDGSSTF. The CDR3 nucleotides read TGCGCCAGCAGCCCGGAAGACGGCAGTAGCACCTTC.

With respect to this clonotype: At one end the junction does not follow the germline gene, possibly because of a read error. CDR3 sequence (DNA): TGTGCTAGCAGCTTAGCGCCGTTAATAGCGGGAGCTGGGGAGCAGTTCTTC. Translated: CASSLAPLIAGAGEQFF. The chain combines TRBV7-7 with TRBJ2-1; TRBD2 matches 9 bases. This CDR3 contains 17 residues. Germline V lookup: CDR1 SSHAT, CDR2 FNYEAQ (reference sequence).

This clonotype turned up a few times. The CDR3 protein is CSASRTGTLGEQYF. In DNA, the CDR3 is TGCAGTGCTAGCAGGACAGGTACCTTGGGGGAGCAGTACTTC. The chain uses TRBV20-1 and TRBJ2-7, with 7 bases aligning to TRBD1. The CDR3 has 14 amino acids. Trimming cost V 3 bases and J 7 bases; bases outside gene matches: 12. The germline gives CDR1 DFQATT, CDR2 SNEGSKA (reference sequence).

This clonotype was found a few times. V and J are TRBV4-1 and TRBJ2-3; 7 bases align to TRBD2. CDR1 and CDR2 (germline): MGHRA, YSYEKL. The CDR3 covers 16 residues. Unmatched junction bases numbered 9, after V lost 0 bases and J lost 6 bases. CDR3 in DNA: TGCGCCAGCAGCCAAGACCCGGGCGGGGGTGGCGATACGCAGTATTTT. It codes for CASSQDPGGGGDTQYF.

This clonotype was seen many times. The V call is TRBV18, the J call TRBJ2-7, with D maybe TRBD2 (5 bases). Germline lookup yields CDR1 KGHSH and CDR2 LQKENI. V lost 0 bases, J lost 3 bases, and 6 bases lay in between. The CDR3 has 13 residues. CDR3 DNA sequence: TGTGCCAGCTCACCACCAGGAGGCTACGAGCAGTACTTC. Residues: CASSPPGGYEQYF. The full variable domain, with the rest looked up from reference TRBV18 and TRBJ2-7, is NAGVMQNPRHLVRRRGQEARLRCSPMKGHSHVYWYRQLPEEGLKFMVYLQKENIIDESGMPKERFSAEFPKEGPSILRIQQVVRGDSAAYFCASSPPGGYEQYFGPGTRLTVT.

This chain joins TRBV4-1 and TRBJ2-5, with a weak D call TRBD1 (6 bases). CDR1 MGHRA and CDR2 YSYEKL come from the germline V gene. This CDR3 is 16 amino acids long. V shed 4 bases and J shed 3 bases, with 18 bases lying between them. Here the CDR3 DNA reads TGCGCCAGCAGCCGACCGAAACAGGGTTTAGAAGAGACCCAGTACTTC. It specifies CASSRPKQGLEETQYF.

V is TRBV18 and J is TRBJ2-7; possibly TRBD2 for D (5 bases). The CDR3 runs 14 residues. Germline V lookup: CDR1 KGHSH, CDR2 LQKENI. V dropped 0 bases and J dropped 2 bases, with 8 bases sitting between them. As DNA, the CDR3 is TGTGCCAGCTCACCACCAGGGAGTCCCTACGAGCAGTACTTC. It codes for CASSPPGSPYEQYF. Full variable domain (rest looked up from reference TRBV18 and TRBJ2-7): NAGVMQNPRHLVRRRGQEARLRCSPMKGHSHVYWYRQLPEEGLKFMVYLQKENIIDESGMPKERFSAEFPKEGPSILRIQQVVRGDSAAYFCASSPPGSPYEQYFGPGTRLTVT.

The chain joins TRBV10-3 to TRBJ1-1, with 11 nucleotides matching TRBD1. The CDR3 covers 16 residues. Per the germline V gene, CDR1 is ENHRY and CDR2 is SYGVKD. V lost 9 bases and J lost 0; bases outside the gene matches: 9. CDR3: CAIKGTGGSVNTEAFF. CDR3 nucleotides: TGTGCCATTAAAGGGACAGGGGGATCCGTGAACACTGAAGCTTTCTTT.

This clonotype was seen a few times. The CDR3 is CASSFRRGNTGELFF. The CDR3 DNA is TGTGCCAGCAGTTTTCGCCGGGGGAACACCGGGGAGCTGTTTTTT. V gene TRBV12-3 or TRBV12-4 combines with J gene TRBJ2-2; D possibly corresponds to TRBD2 (5 bases). CDR3 length equals 15 residues. Between the trimmed V and J ends, which lost 3 bases and 1 base, there was a span of 9 bases.

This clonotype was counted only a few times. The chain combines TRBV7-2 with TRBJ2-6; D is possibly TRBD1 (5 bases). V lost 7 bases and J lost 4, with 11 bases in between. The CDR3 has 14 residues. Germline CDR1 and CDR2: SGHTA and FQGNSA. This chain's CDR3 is CASMGDSGANVLTF. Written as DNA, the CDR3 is TGTGCCAGCATGGGCGACAGCGGGGCCAACGTCCTGACTTTC.

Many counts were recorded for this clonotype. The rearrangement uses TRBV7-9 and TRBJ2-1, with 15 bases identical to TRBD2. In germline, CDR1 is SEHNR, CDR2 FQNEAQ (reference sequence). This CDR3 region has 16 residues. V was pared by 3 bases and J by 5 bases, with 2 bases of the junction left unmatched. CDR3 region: CASSFGLAGGNNEQFF. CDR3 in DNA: TGTGCCAGCAGCTTTGGACTAGCGGGGGGGAACAATGAGCAGTTCTTC.

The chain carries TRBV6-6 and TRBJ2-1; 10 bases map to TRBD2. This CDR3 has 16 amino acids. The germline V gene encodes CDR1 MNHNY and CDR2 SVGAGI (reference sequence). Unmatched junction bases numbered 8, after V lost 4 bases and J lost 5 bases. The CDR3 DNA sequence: TGTGCCAGCAGTTTCCGTAGCGGGAGGTTCCACAATGAGCAGTTCTTC. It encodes CASSFRSGRFHNEQFF.

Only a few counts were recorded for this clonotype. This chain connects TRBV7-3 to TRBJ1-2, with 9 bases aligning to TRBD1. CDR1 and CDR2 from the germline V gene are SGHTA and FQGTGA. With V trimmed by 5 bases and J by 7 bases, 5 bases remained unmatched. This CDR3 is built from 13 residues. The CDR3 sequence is CASSRTGGSGYTF. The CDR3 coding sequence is TGTGCCAGCAGCCGCACAGGGGGCTCTGGCTACACCTTC.

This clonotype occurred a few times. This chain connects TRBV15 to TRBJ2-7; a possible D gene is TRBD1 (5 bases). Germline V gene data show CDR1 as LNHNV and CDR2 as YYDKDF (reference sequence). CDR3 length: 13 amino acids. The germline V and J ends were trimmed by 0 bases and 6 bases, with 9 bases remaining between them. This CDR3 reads CATSRDPQVEQYF. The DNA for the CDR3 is TGTGCCACCAGCAGAGATCCACAGGTCGAGCAGTACTTC.

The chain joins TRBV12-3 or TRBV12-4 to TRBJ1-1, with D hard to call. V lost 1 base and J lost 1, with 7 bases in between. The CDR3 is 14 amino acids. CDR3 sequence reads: CASSLGRWNTEAFF. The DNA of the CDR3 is TGTGCCAGCAGTTTAGGCCGATGGAACACTGAAGCTTTCTTT.

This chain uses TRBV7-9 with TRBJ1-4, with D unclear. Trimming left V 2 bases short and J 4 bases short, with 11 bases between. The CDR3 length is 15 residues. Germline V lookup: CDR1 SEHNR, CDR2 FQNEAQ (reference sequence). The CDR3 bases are TGTGCCAGCAGCTTAATCTACGGGGATAATGAAAAACTGTTTTTT. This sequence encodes CASSLIYGDNEKLFF. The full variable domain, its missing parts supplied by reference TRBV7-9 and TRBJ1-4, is DTGVSQNPRHKITKRGQNVTFRCDPISEHNRLYWYRQTLGQGPEFLTYFQNEAQLEKSRLLSDRFSAERPKGSFSTLEIQRTEQGDSAMYLCASSLIYGDNEKLFFGSGTQLSVL.

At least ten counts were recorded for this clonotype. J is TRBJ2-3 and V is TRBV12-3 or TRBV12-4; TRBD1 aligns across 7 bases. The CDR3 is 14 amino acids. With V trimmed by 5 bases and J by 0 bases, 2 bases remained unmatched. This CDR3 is CASSPTGSTDTQYF. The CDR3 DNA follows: TGTGCCAGCAGTCCGACAGGGAGCACAGATACGCAGTATTTT.

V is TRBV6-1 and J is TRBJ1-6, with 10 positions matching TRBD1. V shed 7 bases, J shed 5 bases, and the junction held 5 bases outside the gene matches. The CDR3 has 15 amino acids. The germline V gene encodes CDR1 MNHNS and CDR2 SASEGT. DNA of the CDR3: TGTGCCAGCAATCAGGGGACAGGGGATAATTCACCCCTCCACTTT. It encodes CASNQGTGDNSPLHF.

CDR3 sequence (DNA): TGCGCCAGCAGGCGAGGGACAGCCCGCGACACAGATACGCAGTATTTT. Protein product: CASRRGTARDTDTQYF. J is TRBJ2-3 and V is TRBV5-1; 7 nucleotides line up with TRBD1. The CDR3 contains 16 residues. Looked up from germline, CDR1 is SGHRS and CDR2 is YFSETQ. J gave up 2 bases and V 5 bases, and 11 bases lay outside the gene matches.